Given below is one T cell receptor (beta chain) in context. Its antigen is unknown. These data belong to a study of T-cell memory formation after mild COVID-19. Study context: Among the donors, TCR clusters were largely specific to each donor. Study-wide findings and caveats: Prior to infection, memory already included some responding clones, suggesting cross-reactive memory joined. CD4/CD8 balance held among clones contracting day 15 to 85, and later expanders leaned CD4+.

TCRdb called the 5' RACE reads again in MiXCR, with one record for every CDR3 protein. The sample records 150,000 to 200,000 distinct CDR3 sequences, about 18% being singletons. Trimming stripped 3 bases from V and 0 bases from J, with 20 bases between. Germline V gives CDR1 SGHDN, CDR2 FVKESK. The CDR3 has 19 residues. The sample consisted of PBMCs or a T cell subset sorted from them (not recorded which). The source of this sequence is a man younger than 35 who had mild COVID-19 (a few samples of this study predate the infection). Cell type and time point are not known. V usage is TRBV14 and J usage is TRBJ1-4, with D perhaps matching TRBD1 (5 bases). The CDR3 DNA sequence: TGTGCCAGCAGCCAGGCCTACGGGCGGTCCAGGGCAACTAATGAAAAACTGTTTTTT. Residues: CASSQAYGRSRATNEKLFF.